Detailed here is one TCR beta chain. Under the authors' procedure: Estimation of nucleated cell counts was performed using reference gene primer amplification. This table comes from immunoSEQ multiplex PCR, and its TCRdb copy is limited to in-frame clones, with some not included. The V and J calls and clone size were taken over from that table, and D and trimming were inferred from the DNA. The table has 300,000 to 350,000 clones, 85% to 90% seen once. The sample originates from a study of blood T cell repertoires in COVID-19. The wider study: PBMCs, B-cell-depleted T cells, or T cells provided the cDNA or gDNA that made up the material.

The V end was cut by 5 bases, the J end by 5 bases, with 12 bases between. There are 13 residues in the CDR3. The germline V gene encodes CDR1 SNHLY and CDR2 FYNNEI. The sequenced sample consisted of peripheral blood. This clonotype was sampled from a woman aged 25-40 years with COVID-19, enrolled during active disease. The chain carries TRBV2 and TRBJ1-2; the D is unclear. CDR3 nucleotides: TGTGCCAGCAGTCCTAACCTCGTTTATGGCTACACCTTC. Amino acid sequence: CASSPNLVYGYTF.